This T cell receptor (beta chain) stems from a study of blood T cell repertoires in COVID-19. Study overall: The origin of the acute and convalescent COVID-19 samples was the United States, Italy and Spain. From T cells, B-cell-depleted T cells, or PBMCs came the material, which was cDNA or gDNA.

Authors' data handling: Amplifying reference gene primers gave estimates of nucleated cell counts. The method was immunoSEQ multiplex PCR; TCRdb's version includes in-frame clones alone and lacks a portion of them. From that table come the V and J calls and clone size; the DNA was used to work out D and trimming. The sample contains about 200,000 clones, 80% to 85% of which appear only once. The sequence was obtained from a human donor in a cohort sampled during active COVID-19. Sequenced sample: peripheral blood.

CDR3 protein: CSVGGTYGYTF. The CDR3 nucleotides read TGCAGCGTTGGCGGGACCTATGGCTACACCTTC. The rearrangement uses TRBV29-1 and TRBJ1-2; weak D call: TRBD1 (5 bases). The V end was cut by 4 bases, the J end by 4 bases, with 7 bases between. The CDR3 spans 11 residues. Germline V gene sequence: CDR1 SQVTM, CDR2 ANQGSEA. Together with reference TRBV29-1 and TRBJ1-2, the CDR3 gives the full variable domain: SAVISQKPSRDICQRGTSLTIQCQVDSQVTMMFWYRQQPGQSLTLIATANQGSEATYESGFVIDKFPISRPNLTFSTLTVSNMSPEDSSIYLCSVGGTYGYTFGSGTRLTVV.